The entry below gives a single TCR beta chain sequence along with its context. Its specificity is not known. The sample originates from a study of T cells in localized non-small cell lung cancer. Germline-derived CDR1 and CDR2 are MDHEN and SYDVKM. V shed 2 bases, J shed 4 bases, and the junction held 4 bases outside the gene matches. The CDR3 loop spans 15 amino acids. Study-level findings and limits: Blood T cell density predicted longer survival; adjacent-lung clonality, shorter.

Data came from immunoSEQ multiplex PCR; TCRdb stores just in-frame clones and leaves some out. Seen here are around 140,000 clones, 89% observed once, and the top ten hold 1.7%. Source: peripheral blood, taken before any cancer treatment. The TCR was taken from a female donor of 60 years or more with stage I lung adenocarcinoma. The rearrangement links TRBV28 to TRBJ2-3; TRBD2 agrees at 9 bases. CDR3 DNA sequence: TGTGCCAGCAGTTTAGATAGCGGGAGAGCAGATACGCAGTATTTT. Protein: CASSLDSGRADTQYF.